The 28 T cell receptor beta chains below come from one sample, sequenced in a study of response to subunit inactivated influenza vaccine. MiXCR, run by TCRdb on the RT-PCR reads, gives a single entry per CDR3 protein. The sample includes just under 550,000 distinct CDR3 sequences, under 30% of them seen just once. These data were also filed under a second study, of T cells expressing NK-cell markers. As reported in that work: Scientists made TCR beta cDNA using 5'RACE template switching with UMIs.

The specimen comprised CD4+ T cells sorted from PBMCs, sampled 11 to 12 days after vaccination. The receptor source for this set is a man between 45 and 60 years old who received an inactivated influenza vaccine.

The V call is TRBV20-1, the J call TRBJ2-2; D gene unclear. V lost 6 bases, J lost 4 bases, and 12 bases lay in between. This CDR3 region has 13 residues. Germline-derived CDR1 and CDR2 are DFQATT and SNEGSKA (reference sequence). CDR3: CSARAGVTGELFF. For the CDR3, the DNA is TGCAGTGCAAGGGCTGGAGTCACCGGGGAGCTGTTTTTT.

This clonotype has only a few counts. The J gene is TRBJ2-1, the V gene TRBV20-1; 7 bases align to TRBD1. The CDR3 loop spans 14 amino acids. The germline gives CDR1 DFQATT, CDR2 SNEGSKA (reference sequence). After removal of 5 bases from V and 3 bases from J, the junction contained 7 bases not matched to a gene. The CDR3 here is CSASPGQLYNEQFF. For the CDR3, the DNA is TGCAGTGCTTCCCCGGGACAGCTCTACAATGAGCAGTTCTTC.

This chain links TRBV30 with TRBJ2-7; 7 bases align to TRBD1. J gave up 5 bases and V 6 bases, and 10 bases lay outside the gene matches. Germline assignment: CDR1 GTSNPN and CDR2 SVGIG (reference sequence). CDR3 length equals 13 residues. The CDR3: CACGTGVYDEQYF. The DNA for the CDR3 is TGTGCCTGTGGAACAGGGGTCTACGACGAGCAGTACTTC. Filled out from reference TRBV30 and TRBJ2-7, the complete variable domain reads SQTIHQWPATLVQPVGSPLSLECTVEGTSNPNLYWYRQAAGRGLQLLFYSVGIGQISSEVPQNLSASRPQDRQFILSSKKLLLSDSGFYLCACGTGVYDEQYFGPGTRLTVT.

The gene calls are TRBV7-9 and TRBJ1-4; 7 bases match TRBD1. CDR1 is SEHNR and CDR2 is FQNEAQ in the germline V gene (reference sequence). This CDR3 comprises 15 residues. With 5 bases clipped from V and 4 bases from J, the junction kept 7 bases outside the gene matches. The CDR3 bases are TGTGCCAGCAGCCAGGGGGAACTTAATAATGAAAAACTGTTTTTT. Its translation: CASSQGELNNEKLFF. Looking up the rest from reference TRBV7-9 and TRBJ1-4 gives the full variable domain: DTGVSQNPRHKITKRGQNVTFRCDPISEHNRLYWYRQTLGQGPEFLTYFQNEAQLEKSRLLSDRFSAERPKGSFSTLEIQRTEQGDSAMYLCASSQGELNNEKLFFGSGTQLSVL.

This sequence joins TRBV28 and TRBJ2-3; D is ambiguous. This CDR3 contains 14 residues. Germline V CDR1 and CDR2: MDHEN, SYDVKM. V was shortened by 2 bases and J by 6 bases, with 12 bases between the two germline ends. The CDR3 DNA is TGTGCCAGCAGTTTAGTGCAGGCTTTGGATACGCAGTATTTT. Encoded protein: CASSLVQALDTQYF.

This chain links TRBV7-2 with TRBJ2-3, with D possibly TRBD2 on 5 matching bases. The germline gives CDR1 SGHTA, CDR2 FQGNSA. V lost 3 bases to trimming and J lost 3 bases, with 10 bases between them. This CDR3 comprises 14 residues. The CDR3 DNA sequence: TGTGCCAGCAGCTTTTTGCCGGGGACAGATACGCAGTATTTT. As protein: CASSFLPGTDTQYF.

The chain is built from TRBV5-1 and TRBJ1-1, with D uncertain. Trimming shortened V by 0 bases and J by 1 base, and 7 bases separated the two germline ends. Germline CDR1 reads SGHRS; CDR2 reads YFSETQ. The CDR3 is made up of 14 amino acids. The CDR3 DNA is TGCGCCAGCAGCTTGGAAGCTAAGAACACTGAAGCTTTCTTT. Protein product: CASSLEAKNTEAFF.

This clonotype was seen a few times. V usage is TRBV20-1 and J usage is TRBJ1-2; TRBD1 agrees at 7 bases. This CDR3 has 14 amino acids. Germline lookup yields CDR1 DFQATT and CDR2 SNEGSKA (reference sequence). V gave up 0 bases and J gave up 6 bases; unmatched junction bases: 7. CDR3 residues: CSARDLRGGDGYTF. For the CDR3, the DNA is TGCAGTGCTAGAGATCTTCGAGGGGGCGATGGCTACACCTTC.

This clonotype was found a few times. The chain employs TRBV20-1 and TRBJ2-5, with D tentatively TRBD2 (6 bases). This CDR3 comprises 13 residues. The germline V and J ends were trimmed by 4 bases and 6 bases, with 15 bases remaining between them. From germline, CDR1 is DFQATT and CDR2 SNEGSKA (reference sequence). The CDR3 sequence: CSATVLATKTQYF. The CDR3 region has the DNA TGCAGTGCTACCGTACTAGCTACAAAGACCCAGTACTTC.

This sequence joins TRBV7-2 and TRBJ2-1; 9 nucleotides line up with TRBD2. This CDR3 spans 16 amino acids. V shed 1 base and J 7 bases; nucleotides not matched to a gene: 8. Germline CDR1 reads SGHTA; CDR2 reads FQGNSA. The CDR3 sequence is CASSLELAGLGNEQFF. As DNA, the CDR3 is TGTGCCAGCAGCTTAGAGCTAGCGGGACTTGGGAATGAGCAGTTCTTC.

The chain is built from TRBV7-2 and TRBJ2-3, with 8 bases lining up with TRBD2. V dropped 4 bases and J dropped 2; count of bases not matched to a gene: 2. The CDR3 spans 14 residues. The germline V gene encodes CDR1 SGHTA and CDR2 FQGNSA. The CDR3 loop reads CASSSRGDTDTQYF. Written as DNA, the CDR3 is TGTGCCAGCAGCTCGCGGGGGGACACAGATACGCAGTATTTT.

The chain uses TRBV12-3 or TRBV12-4 and TRBJ2-7; no definite D call. Trimming pared 2 bases from V and 2 bases from J, leaving 10 bases between. This CDR3 is 14 amino acids long. The CDR3 reads CASSLRPNAYEQYF. CDR3 DNA sequence: TGTGCCAGCAGTTTAAGGCCGAATGCCTACGAGCAGTACTTC.

This clonotype has just a few counts. The chain employs TRBV2 and TRBJ2-5; TRBD2 is a possible D gene (6 bases). Trimming pared 5 bases from V and 2 bases from J, leaving 15 bases between. This CDR3 is built from 15 residues. Germline CDR1 SNHLY, CDR2 FYNNEI. CDR3 DNA sequence: TGTGCCAGCAGTCGGACCCGGGACTTACAAGAGACCCAGTACTTC. Translating it yields CASSRTRDLQETQYF. Full variable domain (missing parts from reference TRBV2 and TRBJ2-5): EPEVTQTPSHQVTQMGQEVILRCVPISNHLYFYWYRQILGQKVEFLVSFYNNEISEKSEIFDDQFSVERPDGSNFTLKIRSTKLEDSAMYFCASSRTRDLQETQYFGPGTRLLVL.

This clonotype was counted between two and nine times. V is TRBV6-2 or TRBV6-3 and J is TRBJ2-7; the D is unclear. Germline CDR1 is MNHEY and CDR2 is SVGEGT. The V gene lost 4 bases and the J gene lost 0 bases, with 10 bases spanning the gap. The CDR3 has 14 amino acids. The CDR3, as DNA: TGTGCCAGCAGTTTTGGACGATCCTCCTACGAGCAGTACTTC. Translating gives CASSFGRSSYEQYF.

This clonotype was observed a handful of times. The chain is built from TRBV20-1 and TRBJ2-7; TRBD2 is a possible D gene (6 bases). Germline values: CDR1 DFQATT, CDR2 SNEGSKA (reference sequence). This CDR3 is 14 amino acids long. Trimming removed 4 bases from V and 2 bases from J, with 15 bases in between. The CDR3: CSATPGTWAYEQYF. DNA for the CDR3: TGCAGTGCTACCCCCGGGACTTGGGCCTACGAGCAGTACTTC.

J is TRBJ2-3 and V is TRBV5-6, with 9 bases identical to TRBD2. V shed 5 bases and J 8 bases; nucleotides not matched to a gene: 12. From germline, CDR1 is SGHDT and CDR2 YYEEEE. The CDR3 loop spans 15 amino acids. The CDR3 DNA sequence: TGTGCCAGCAGGTCCCAAAGCGGGGGGAGGGCTACGCAGTATTTT. Its protein product is CASRSQSGGRATQYF.

Only a few counts were recorded for this clonotype. The chain combines TRBV15 with TRBJ1-6; the match to TRBD1 covers 8 bases. The V gene end was trimmed by 0 bases and the J gene end by 9 bases; junction bases not matched to a gene: 7. The CDR3 spans 16 residues. Per germline, CDR1 LNHNV and CDR2 YYDKDF (reference sequence). The CDR3: CATSRDPQGATSPLHF. Here the CDR3 DNA reads TGTGCCACCAGCAGAGATCCCCAGGGGGCGACTTCACCCCTCCACTTT.

This chain links TRBV5-1 with TRBJ2-1; tentatively, D is TRBD1 (5 bases). Looked up from germline, CDR1 is SGHRS and CDR2 is YFSETQ. The CDR3 has 15 residues. V was trimmed by 0 bases and J by 5 bases, leaving 12 bases between them. CDR3 sequence (DNA): TGCGCCAGCAGCTTGGTGGCAGGGTCTAACAATGAGCAGTTCTTC. It is translated as CASSLVAGSNNEQFF. The full variable domain, rest sourced from reference TRBV5-1 and TRBJ2-1, is KAGVTQTPRYLIKTRGQQVTLSCSPISGHRSVSWYQQTPGQGLQFLFEYFSETQRNKGNFPGRFSGRQFSNSRSEMNVSTLELGDSALYLCASSLVAGSNNEQFFGPGTRLTVL.

This clonotype showed up just a few times. This chain connects TRBV5-1 to TRBJ2-7, with D unresolved. CDR1 SGHRS and CDR2 YFSETQ come from the germline V gene. The CDR3 is 14 amino acids. With 1 base removed from V and 1 base from J, the gap between germline ends came to 9 bases. CDR3 coding DNA: TGCGCCAGCAGCTTGTATTTGCGTTCCTACGAGCAGTACTTC. Amino acid sequence: CASSLYLRSYEQYF. Full variable domain (remainder filled in from reference TRBV5-1 and TRBJ2-7): KAGVTQTPRYLIKTRGQQVTLSCSPISGHRSVSWYQQTPGQGLQFLFEYFSETQRNKGNFPGRFSGRQFSNSRSEMNVSTLELGDSALYLCASSLYLRSYEQYFGPGTRLTVT.

In its sample, this clonotype was seen a few times. The CDR3 nucleotides read TGCGCCAGCAGCTTGGAGTTGGGGGATAACAATTCACCCCTCCACTTT. Protein product: CASSLELGDNNSPLHF. This chain uses TRBV5-1 with TRBJ1-6; tentatively, D is TRBD1 (5 bases). This CDR3 contains 16 residues. V was shortened by 0 bases and J by 7 bases, with 14 bases between the two germline ends. Germline V gives CDR1 SGHRS, CDR2 YFSETQ.

This clonotype was seen more than once but under ten times. The DNA for the CDR3 is TGTGCCAGCACCCTTCTTGTCGGGAGGGCCCCAGATACGCAGTATTTT. Protein product: CASTLLVGRAPDTQYF. The chain has TRBV7-2 and TRBJ2-3, with 8 bases matching TRBD2. The V segment lost 7 bases and the J segment 4 bases; nucleotides outside the gene matches: 13. This CDR3 region has 16 residues. The germline V gene encodes CDR1 SGHTA and CDR2 FQGNSA. Looking up the rest from reference TRBV7-2 and TRBJ2-3 gives the full variable domain: GAGVSQSPSNKVTEKGKDVELRCDPISGHTALYWYRQSLGQGLEFLIYFQGNSAPDKSGLPSDRFSAERTGGSVSTLTIQRTQQEDSAVYLCASTLLVGRAPDTQYFGPGTRLTVL.

In its sample, this clonotype was seen a few times. This sequence joins TRBV19 and TRBJ2-1, with TRBD2 matching 13 bases. Trimming took 1 base from V and 11 from J; bases not matched to a gene: 5. CDR3 length equals 15 residues. The germline CDR1 and CDR2 sequences are LNHDA and SQIVND (reference sequence). Here the CDR3 reads CASSIGEGLAGKQFF. In DNA form, the CDR3 reads TGTGCCAGTAGTATAGGGGAGGGACTAGCGGGGAAGCAGTTCTTC.

The V gene is TRBV5-1, the J gene TRBJ2-5, with D tentatively TRBD1 (6 bases). Looked up from germline, CDR1 is SGHRS and CDR2 is YFSETQ. The CDR3 contains 14 residues. Trimming pared 3 bases from V and 5 bases from J, leaving 14 bases between. The CDR3: CASSWGHTGETQYF. The CDR3 bases are TGCGCCAGCAGCTGGGGACACACCGGGGAGACCCAGTACTTC.

This clonotype was seen many times. The rearrangement uses TRBV5-1 and TRBJ2-1, with 9 nucleotides matching TRBD2. The germline V gene encodes CDR1 SGHRS and CDR2 YFSETQ. Trimming at V came to 0 bases and at J to 10 bases, leaving 2 bases not matched to a gene. CDR3 size: 13 residues. The CDR3 protein is CASSLALAGEQFF. In DNA, the CDR3 is TGCGCCAGCAGCTTGGCTCTAGCGGGAGAGCAGTTCTTC.

This clonotype was counted ten times or more. The CDR3 DNA reads as TGCAGTGCTAGGGAGATAAACAATCAGCCCCAGCATTTT. Translating gives CSAREINNQPQHF. This chain uses TRBV20-1 with TRBJ1-5; D remains unclear. Germline V gene data show CDR1 as DFQATT and CDR2 as SNEGSKA (reference sequence). CDR3 length: 13 residues. With 3 bases removed from V and 3 bases from J, the gap between germline ends came to 9 bases.

This clonotype was counted a few times. This sequence joins TRBV11-1 and TRBJ2-3; 13 bases are a match to TRBD2. Trimming at V came to 3 bases and at J to 0 bases, leaving 12 bases not matched to a gene. From germline, CDR1 is SGHAT and CDR2 FQDESV (reference sequence). CDR3 length equals 20 residues. In DNA, the CDR3 is TGTGCCAGCAGCTTGGGGGGACTAGCGGGACCCACGGCGAGCACAGATACGCAGTATTTT. Amino acid sequence: CASSLGGLAGPTASTDTQYF.

The chain recombines TRBV14 with TRBJ2-1, with 9 bases lining up with TRBD2. Germline assignment: CDR1 SGHDN and CDR2 FVKESK. The trim removed 4 bases at V and 4 bases at J, leaving 2 bases unmatched. This CDR3 contains 14 residues. The CDR3 loop reads CASSRTSVYNEQFF. Here the CDR3 DNA reads TGTGCCAGCAGCCGGACTAGCGTTTACAATGAGCAGTTCTTC.

The gene calls are TRBV5-1 and TRBJ2-2, with D possibly called TRBD1 or TRBD2 (5 bases each). Looked up from germline, CDR1 is SGHRS and CDR2 is YFSETQ. V lost 4 bases, J lost 2 bases, and 15 bases lay in between. The CDR3 has 16 amino acids. The CDR3 region has the DNA TGCGCCAGCAGCAAAGGAGGTGGGGCCAACACCGGGGAGCTGTTTTTT. As protein: CASSKGGGANTGELFF.